This TCR beta chain was recovered during a study of T cell responses to AZD1222 COVID-19 vaccine. Of note for this clone: Its antigen is still unknown.

The CDR3 is 14 amino acids. V gave up 0 bases and J gave up 8 bases, with 13 bases separating them. Germline V gene lookup returns CDR1 LGHNA and CDR2 YSLEER. Whole-study findings and limits: Seropositive at baseline were only a handful of AZD1222 recipients. Vaccine-associated CD4 TCRs spanned spike, dominant at 160-218 and 743-854. There were mostly white British donors and more females than males, and clonal diversity was possibly underestimated.

Assay used: immunoSEQ multiplex PCR; TCRdb lists only in-frame clones, some missing. The sample consists of about 150,000 clones, about 90% of them appearing once. The clonotype originates from an adult in good health. The chain uses TRBV4-3 and TRBJ1-2; D unclear. Sequenced here: peripheral blood, sampled on day 0 of AZD1222 vaccination. In DNA, the CDR3 is TGCGCCAGCAGCCAAGAGACCCGTCCAAGCGGCTACACCTTC. This gives the protein CASSQETRPSGYTF.